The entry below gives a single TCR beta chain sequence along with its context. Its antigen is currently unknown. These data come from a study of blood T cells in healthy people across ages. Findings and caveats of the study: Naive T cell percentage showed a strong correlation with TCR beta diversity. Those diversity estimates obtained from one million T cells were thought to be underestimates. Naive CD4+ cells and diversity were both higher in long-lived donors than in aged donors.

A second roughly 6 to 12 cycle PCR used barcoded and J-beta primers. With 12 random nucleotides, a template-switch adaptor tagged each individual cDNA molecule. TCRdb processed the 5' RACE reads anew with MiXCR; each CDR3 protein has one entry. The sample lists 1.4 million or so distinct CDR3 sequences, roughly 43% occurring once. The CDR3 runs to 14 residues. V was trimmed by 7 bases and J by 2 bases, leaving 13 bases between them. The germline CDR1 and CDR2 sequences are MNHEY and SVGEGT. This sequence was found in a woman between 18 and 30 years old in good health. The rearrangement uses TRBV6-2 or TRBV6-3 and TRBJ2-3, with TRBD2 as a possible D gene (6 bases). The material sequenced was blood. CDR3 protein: CASTGTRSTDTQYF. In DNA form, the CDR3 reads TGTGCCAGCACCGGGACTCGATCCACAGATACGCAGTATTTT.